This T cell receptor (beta chain) was sequenced for a study of cytomegalovirus exposure and HLA in healthy donors. Looked up from germline, CDR1 is MNHNY and CDR2 is SVGAGI (reference sequence). The CDR3 totals 15 residues. Trimming stripped 5 bases from V and 1 base from J, with 12 bases between. The PCR ran on 60 Vbeta and 13 Jbeta primers. TCRdb keeps only in-frame clones here, not all; method: immunoSEQ multiplex PCR. This sample has roughly 100,000 clones; 70% to 85% occur once, and the top ten carry 2.5% to 3.5%. The origin of this receptor is a woman in her forties in good health and CMV-seronegative. The chain carries TRBV6-6 and TRBJ1-3; D perhaps matches TRBD1 (5 bases). The sample comprised PBMCs. In DNA form, the CDR3 reads TGTGCCAGCAGTCCTCCTCAGGGTTCTGGAAACACCATATATTTT. It encodes CASSPPQGSGNTIYF.